This T cell receptor beta chain stems from a study of blood T cell repertoires in COVID-19. Overall study: Both acute and convalescent COVID-19 samples were obtained from the United States, Italy and Spain. PBMCs, B-cell-depleted T cells, or T cells provided the cDNA or gDNA that made up the material.

The repertoire was sequenced with immunoSEQ multiplex PCR; TCRdb's copy has only in-frame clones and lacks some. The sample contains roughly 180,000 clones, about four fifths of which appear only once. Patients of the Seattle cohort, enrolled during active infection, were followed longitudinally. The V end was cut by 4 bases, the J end by 7 bases, with 20 bases between. Germline V gives CDR1 SGHRS, CDR2 YFSETQ. The CDR3 sequence is 16 residues long. Sample: peripheral blood. The chain carries TRBV5-1 and TRBJ2-2; D is ambiguous. The TCR comes from a woman aged 60-70 years with COVID-19, enrolled during active disease. The CDR3 sequence: CASSGNPTPTGGELFF. The CDR3 DNA reads as TGCGCCAGCAGCGGTAACCCTACCCCAACCGGCGGGGAGCTGTTTTTT.